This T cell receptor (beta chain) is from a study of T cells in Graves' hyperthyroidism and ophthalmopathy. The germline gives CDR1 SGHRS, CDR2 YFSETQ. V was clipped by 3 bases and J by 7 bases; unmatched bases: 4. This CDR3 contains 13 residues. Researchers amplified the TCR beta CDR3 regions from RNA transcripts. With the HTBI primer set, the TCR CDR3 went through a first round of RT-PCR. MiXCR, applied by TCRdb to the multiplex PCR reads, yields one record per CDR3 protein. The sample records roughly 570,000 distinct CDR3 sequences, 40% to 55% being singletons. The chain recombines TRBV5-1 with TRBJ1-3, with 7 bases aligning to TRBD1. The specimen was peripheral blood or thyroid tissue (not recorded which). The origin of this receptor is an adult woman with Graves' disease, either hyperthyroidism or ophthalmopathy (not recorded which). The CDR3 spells CASSWGTANTIYF. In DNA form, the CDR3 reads TGCGCCAGCAGCTGGGGGACAGCGAACACCATATATTTT.